This T cell receptor (beta chain) was sequenced for a study of OX40 agonist ivuxolimab in advanced cancers. Whole-study context: Across the patients, intravenous ivuxolimab was delivered every 2 weeks at 0.01 to 10 mg/kg.

V lost 0 bases and J 11 bases, leaving 16 bases between the germline ends. CDR1 and CDR2 from the germline V gene are MNHEY and SMNVEV (reference sequence). The CDR3 consists of 14 residues. Patients were ineligible given autoimmune disease history or systemic immunosuppression. As for this clone: The antigen is undetermined.

The assay was immunoSEQ multiplex PCR, and TCRdb's table has in-frame clones only and misses some. The sample lists tens of thousands of clones, roughly nine tenths occurring once. Study results and limitations: Low clonal expansion, among the lowest seen, marked partial responders at 0.1-3.0 mg/kg.

The sequence came from an adult with an advanced solid tumor such as melanoma, head and neck, liver or kidney cancer. Here the sequenced sample was CD4+ or CD8+ T cells sorted from blood, taken in a trial of the OX40 agonist ivuxolimab. The V and J genes are TRBV27 and TRBJ1-1; D unclear. CDR3 protein: CASSLSSFLPRAFF. The CDR3 nucleotides read TGTGCCAGCAGTTTATCCAGTTTTTTGCCTCGGGCTTTCTTT.